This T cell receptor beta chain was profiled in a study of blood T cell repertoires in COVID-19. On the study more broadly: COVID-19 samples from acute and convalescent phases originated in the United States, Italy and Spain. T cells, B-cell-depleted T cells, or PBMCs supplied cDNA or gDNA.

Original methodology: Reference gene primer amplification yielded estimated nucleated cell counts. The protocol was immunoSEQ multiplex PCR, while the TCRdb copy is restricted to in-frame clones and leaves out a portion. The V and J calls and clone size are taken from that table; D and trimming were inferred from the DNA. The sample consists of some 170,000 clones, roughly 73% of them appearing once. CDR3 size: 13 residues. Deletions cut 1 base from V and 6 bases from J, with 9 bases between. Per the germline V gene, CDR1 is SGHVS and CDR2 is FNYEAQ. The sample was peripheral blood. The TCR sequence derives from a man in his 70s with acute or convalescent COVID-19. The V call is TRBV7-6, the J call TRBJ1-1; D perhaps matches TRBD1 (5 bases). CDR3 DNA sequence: TGTGCCAGCAGCTTAGGACCAGGGTCTGAAGCTTTCTTT. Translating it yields CASSLGPGSEAFF.